This T cell receptor beta chain was captured by sequencing in a study of regulatory T cells in long-lasting Graves disease. The time point denotes: newly diagnosed GD, antithyroid drugs for less than 3 months. RNA isolated from PBMCs was used to make the TCR library. The authors built TCR beta libraries using iRepertoire HTBI primers and Arm-PCR of CDR3 regions. TCRdb re-analysed the multiplex PCR reads in MiXCR, keeping a single row per CDR3 protein. The table has roughly 250,000 distinct CDR3 sequences, around 18% seen once. This clonotype was seen a few times. Compared with germline, one end of the junction differs, possibly owing to a read error. The germline V gene encodes CDR1 MRHNA and CDR2 SNTAGT. The CDR3 sequence is 13 residues long. This sample was also put to use in a study of T cells in Graves' hyperthyroidism and ophthalmopathy.

This sequence was found in a woman in her 30s with Graves disease. The chain employs TRBV6-4 and TRBJ1-2; 7 nucleotides line up with TRBD1. Sequencing was performed on peripheral blood mononuclear cells (PBMCs), taken at new diagnosis, from a patient treated with antithyroid drugs. CDR3 amino acids: CASSYSTGVGYTF. The CDR3 nucleotides are TGTGCCAGCAGTTACTCAACAGGGGTTGGCTACACCTTC.